The next 25 T cell receptor beta chains were all read from a single sample in a study of blood T cell repertoires in COVID-19. Here immunoSEQ multiplex PCR was the method, and the copy in TCRdb shows in-frame clones only, minus some. This sample has around 300,000 clones, with around 87% found just once. Material: peripheral blood. The receptor set was obtained from a woman in her fifties or sixties with active or convalescent COVID-19.

The gene calls are TRBV30 and TRBJ2-1; possible D gene TRBD1, 7 bases. CDR1 is GTSNPN and CDR2 is SVGIG in the germline V gene (reference sequence). CDR3 length: 15 residues. Trimming left V 0 bases short and J 7 bases short, with 16 bases between. The CDR3 sequence: CAWSVTRGVRNEQFF. Here the CDR3 DNA reads TGTGCCTGGAGTGTAACCAGGGGGGTACGGAATGAGCAGTTCTTC.

The CDR3 reads CASSTTWTAVEVGNQPQHF. In nucleotides, the CDR3 is TGTGCCAGTAGTACAACCTGGACTGCAGTGGAGGTGGGCAATCAGCCCCAGCATTTT. This chain uses TRBV19 with TRBJ1-5; D ambiguous. The CDR3 totals 19 residues. V was pared by 4 bases and J by 2 bases, with 24 bases between. Germline V gene data show CDR1 as LNHDA and CDR2 as SQIVND (reference sequence).

The chain joins TRBV6-5 to TRBJ1-1; D gene ambiguous. The CDR3 runs to 15 residues. With 6 bases removed from V and 2 bases from J, the gap between germline ends came to 16 bases. Germline CDR1 is MNHEY and CDR2 is SVGAGI. CDR3 region: CASSPTRMSNTEAFF. The CDR3 nucleotides are TGTGCCAGCAGCCCCACGCGAATGTCAAACACTGAAGCTTTCTTT.

This clone was counted once. The CDR3 loop is CATSRELGQGSSYEQYF. CDR3 bases: TGTGCCACCAGCAGGGAACTAGGACAGGGGAGCTCCTACGAGCAGTACTTC. The rearrangement joins TRBV15 to TRBJ2-7, with 9 bases lining up with TRBD1. The CDR3 sequence is 17 residues long. Germline loops: CDR1 LNHNV, CDR2 YYDKDF (reference sequence). V lost 3 bases to trimming and J lost 0 bases; unmatched junction nucleotides: 9.

The chain is built from TRBV30 and TRBJ1-1, with D possibly being TRBD1 (5 bases). This CDR3 region has 13 residues. CDR1 and CDR2 (germline): GTSNPN, SVGIG (reference sequence). V gave up 7 bases and J gave up 1 base, with 13 bases separating them. DNA for the CDR3: TGTGCCTTAGGGGCCAGGACGAACACTGAAGCTTTCTTT. It translates to CALGARTNTEAFF.

The CDR3 sequence: CASSLQTGKISNYGYTF. DNA of the CDR3: TGCGCCAGCAGCCTACAGACAGGGAAAATTTCTAACTATGGCTACACCTTC. The gene calls are TRBV5-1 and TRBJ1-2; the match to TRBD1 covers 7 bases. CDR1 is SGHRS, CDR2 YFSETQ, per germline. The CDR3 runs 17 residues. V lost 4 bases, J lost 0 bases, and 12 bases stayed unmatched.

The chain combines TRBV18 with TRBJ2-7, with 9 bases that match TRBD1. CDR1 and CDR2 (germline): KGHSH, LQKENI. This CDR3 has 15 residues. With 6 bases clipped from V and 0 bases from J, the junction kept 6 bases outside the gene matches. CDR3 sequence: CASSRGQGSSYEQYF. CDR3 coding DNA: TGTGCCAGCTCCCGCGGACAGGGGAGCTCCTACGAGCAGTACTTC.

This clone was counted a single time. This sequence joins TRBV25-1 and TRBJ1-4; unclear D gene. From germline, CDR1 is MGHDK and CDR2 SYGVNS. Trimming took 6 bases from V and 7 from J, leaving 24 bases between them. This CDR3 is built from 17 residues. The CDR3, as DNA: TGTGCCAGCAGCGCCCCCCTCCCTGCGGCAGAGCGTGAAAAACTGTTTTTT. Protein product: CASSAPLPAAEREKLFF.

The chain has TRBV4-3 and TRBJ1-1, with TRBD1 identical over 10 bases. The germline CDR1 and CDR2 sequences are LGHNA and YSLEER. The CDR3 covers 16 residues. After removal of 1 base from V and 4 bases from J, the junction contained 6 bases not matched to a gene. The CDR3 here is CASSQVSGQGGTEAFF. The CDR3, as DNA: TGCGCCAGCAGCCAAGTGTCAGGACAGGGGGGCACTGAAGCTTTCTTT.

This chain joins TRBV18 and TRBJ2-1; TRBD2 matches 8 bases. CDR1 is KGHSH and CDR2 is LQKENI in the germline V gene. The CDR3 is 15 amino acids. V dropped 1 base and J dropped 8; count of bases not matched to a gene: 7. This chain's CDR3 is CASSPRLAKGDEQFF. The CDR3 region has the DNA TGTGCCAGCTCACCACGACTAGCGAAGGGCGATGAGCAGTTCTTC.

This clone turned up a few times. In DNA, the CDR3 is TGTGCCAGTAGTCTGGGACACTGGCTGTTTTTT. Translated: CASSLGHWLFF. The chain recombines TRBV19 with TRBJ1-4, with D possibly being TRBD1 (6 bases). The V gene's germline CDR1 is LNHDA and CDR2 SQIVND (reference sequence). Trimming cost V 5 bases and J 14 bases, with 12 bases left between them. The CDR3 is 11 amino acids.

The chain carries TRBV27 and TRBJ1-1; no clear D. CDR1 is MNHEY, CDR2 SMNVEV, per germline (reference sequence). The V and J ends lost 4 bases and 1 base respectively, with 10 bases between them. CDR3 length equals 14 residues. As DNA, the CDR3 is TGTGCCAGCAGTTGGTATCGGGAGAACACTGAAGCTTTCTTT. This gives the protein CASSWYRENTEAFF.

In DNA, the CDR3 is TGTGCCTGGGATATAATGACAGGGGGAGATGGCTACACCTTC. It yields the protein CAWDIMTGGDGYTF. The chain employs TRBV30 and TRBJ1-2; 9 bases align to TRBD1. Trimming cost V 5 bases and J 6 bases; bases outside gene matches: 10. Germline lookup yields CDR1 GTSNPN and CDR2 SVGIG (reference sequence). This CDR3 spans 14 amino acids.

This chain links TRBV25-1 with TRBJ1-3, with 9 positions matching TRBD1. J gave up 2 bases and V 1 base, and 6 bases lay outside the gene matches. Germline V lookup: CDR1 MGHDK, CDR2 SYGVNS. The CDR3 extends over 17 amino acids. CDR3 DNA sequence: TGTGCCAGCAGTGAATGGGGACAGGGCGACGCTGGAAACACCATATATTTT. This encodes CASSEWGQGDAGNTIYF. Full variable domain (remainder filled in from reference TRBV25-1 and TRBJ1-3): EADIYQTPRYLVIGTGKKITLECSQTMGHDKMYWYQQDPGMELHLIHYSYGVNSTEKGDLSSESTVSRIRTEHFPLTLESARPSHTSQYLCASSEWGQGDAGNTIYFGEGSWLTVV.

The chain combines TRBV28 with TRBJ1-6; 8 bases align to TRBD1. The CDR3 loop spans 19 amino acids. The germline V gene encodes CDR1 MDHEN and CDR2 SYDVKM. V trimming: 1 base; J trimming: 5 bases; junction bases outside the gene matches: 13. The CDR3 DNA reads TGTGCCAGCAGTTTATTGGGCCACTGGGACAGGCTTGATAATTCACCCCTCCACTTT. Translating it yields CASSLLGHWDRLDNSPLHF.

The rearrangement uses TRBV4-1 and TRBJ1-1; TRBD1 aligns across 8 bases. The CDR3 runs 16 residues. V shed 4 bases and J 5 bases; nucleotides not matched to a gene: 12. The V gene's germline CDR1 is MGHRA and CDR2 YSYEKL. The CDR3 reads CASSLGQGSGGTEAFF. DNA of the CDR3: TGCGCCAGCAGCCTCGGACAGGGTAGTGGAGGGACTGAAGCTTTCTTT.

The rearrangement joins TRBV2 to TRBJ1-1; 7 bases line up with TRBD1. After removal of 7 bases from V and 6 bases from J, the junction contained 11 bases not matched to a gene. The length of the CDR3 is 14 residues. The germline CDR1 and CDR2 sequences are SNHLY and FYNNEI. The CDR3 sequence is CASKEGQYFSEAFF. The CDR3 bases are TGTGCCAGCAAGGAGGGACAGTATTTCTCTGAAGCTTTCTTT. Looking up the rest from reference TRBV2 and TRBJ1-1 gives the full variable domain: EPEVTQTPSHQVTQMGQEVILRCVPISNHLYFYWYRQILGQKVEFLVSFYNNEISEKSEIFDDQFSVERPDGSNFTLKIRSTKLEDSAMYFCASKEGQYFSEAFFGQGTRLTVV.

This clone was detected only once. This chain uses TRBV28 with TRBJ1-1; D is unclear. The germline V and J ends were trimmed by 7 bases and 1 base, with 7 bases remaining between them. The CDR3 runs to 12 residues. CDR1 and CDR2 (germline): MDHEN, SYDVKM. CDR3 residues: CASMAGNTEAFF. The DNA of the CDR3 is TGTGCCAGCATGGCAGGGAACACTGAAGCTTTCTTT. Based on the CDR3 plus reference TRBV28 and TRBJ1-1, the full variable domain is DVKVTQSSRYLVKRTGEKVFLECVQDMDHENMFWYRQDPGLGLRLIYFSYDVKMKEKGDIPEGYSVSREKKERFSLILESASTNQTSMYLCASMAGNTEAFFGQGTRLTVV.

This chain joins TRBV3-1 (or the pseudogene TRBV3-2) and TRBJ2-3; D uncertain. The CDR3 extends over 17 amino acids. Deletions cut 0 bases from V and 10 bases from J, with 23 bases between. Germline CDR1 is LGHDT and CDR2 is YNNKEL (reference sequence). The CDR3 reads CASSQEVRRRVVASQYF. The CDR3 region has the DNA TGTGCCAGCAGCCAAGAAGTACGTAGACGTGTAGTAGCCTCGCAGTATTTT.

This chain uses TRBV27 with TRBJ1-2; 9 nucleotides agree with TRBD1. The CDR3 is 16 amino acids. Germline CDR1 reads MNHEY; CDR2 reads SMNVEV (reference sequence). Trimming removed 5 bases from V and 8 bases from J; junction bases left unmatched: 15. For the CDR3, the DNA is TGTGCCAGCAGTCGCCAGACCGGACAGGGGTTGGTCGGCTACACCTTC. Translated: CASSRQTGQGLVGYTF.

The V call is TRBV28, the J call TRBJ2-2, with 9 bases that match TRBD2. The CDR3 spans 15 residues. Germline values: CDR1 MDHEN, CDR2 SYDVKM. V was pared by 6 bases and J by 1 base, with 3 bases of the junction left unmatched. CDR3 in DNA: TGTGCCAGCAGCAATAGCGGGGGGAACACCGGGGAGCTGTTTTTT. Amino acids: CASSNSGGNTGELFF.

The rearrangement uses TRBV18 and TRBJ1-2, with 10 bases that match TRBD1. The germline CDR1 and CDR2 sequences are KGHSH and LQKENI. This CDR3 comprises 15 residues. With V trimmed by 8 bases and J by 5 bases, 11 bases remained unmatched. The CDR3 loop is CASQYRQGAFYGYTF. CDR3 coding DNA: TGTGCCAGCCAGTACCGACAGGGGGCGTTTTATGGCTACACCTTC.

This clone was observed a few times. In nucleotides, the CDR3 is TGTGCCAGTAAAGAGGGCGGGAGGGCCCGAGGGAATGAGCAGTTCTTC. Protein sequence: CASKEGGRARGNEQFF. V usage is TRBV19 and J usage is TRBJ2-1; TRBD2 aligns across 9 bases. CDR3 length: 16 amino acids. The germline CDR1 and CDR2 sequences are LNHDA and SQIVND (reference sequence). Trimming took 7 bases from V and 7 from J; bases not matched to a gene: 14.

The gene calls are TRBV9 and TRBJ2-3; 7 bases are shared with TRBD2. Germline trimming cut 0 bases from V and 6 bases from J; bases unmatched to any gene: 7. The CDR3 sequence is 15 residues long. CDR1 is SGDLS, CDR2 YYNGEE, per germline. In nucleotides, the CDR3 is TGTGCCAGCAGCGTAGCTACTAGCGACTGGGATACGCAGTATTTT. It codes for CASSVATSDWDTQYF. The full variable domain, completed using reference TRBV9 and TRBJ2-3, is DSGVTQTPKHLITATGQRVTLRCSPRSGDLSVYWYQQSLDQGLQFLIQYYNGEERAKGNILERFSAQQFPDLHSELNLSSLELGDSALYFCASSVATSDWDTQYFGPGTRLTVL.

V is TRBV5-6 and J is TRBJ1-3; D not certain. With 9 bases removed from V and 0 bases from J, the gap between germline ends came to 10 bases. The CDR3 spans 13 residues. CDR1 and CDR2 (germline): SGHDT, YYEEEE. The DNA for the CDR3 is TGTGCCACCCAGGATATCTCTGGAAACACCATATATTTT. Translation gives CATQDISGNTIYF.